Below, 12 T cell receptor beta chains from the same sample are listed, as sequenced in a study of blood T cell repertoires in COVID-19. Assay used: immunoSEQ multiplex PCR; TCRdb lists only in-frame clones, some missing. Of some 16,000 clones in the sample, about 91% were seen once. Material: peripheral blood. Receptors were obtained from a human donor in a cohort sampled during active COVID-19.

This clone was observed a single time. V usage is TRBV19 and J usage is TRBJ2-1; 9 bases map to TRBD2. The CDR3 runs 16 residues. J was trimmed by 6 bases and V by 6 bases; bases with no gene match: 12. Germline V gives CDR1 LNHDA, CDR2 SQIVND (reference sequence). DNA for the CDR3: TGTGCCAGTAGGCCCCCTAAAGCGGGGGGATTCAATGAGCAGTTCTTC. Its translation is CASRPPKAGGFNEQFF.

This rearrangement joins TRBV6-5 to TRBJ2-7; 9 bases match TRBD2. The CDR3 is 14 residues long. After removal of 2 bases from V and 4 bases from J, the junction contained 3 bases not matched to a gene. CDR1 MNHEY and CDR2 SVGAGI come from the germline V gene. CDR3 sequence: CASSYAGGNYEQYF. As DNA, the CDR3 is TGTGCCAGCAGTTACGCGGGGGGGAATTACGAGCAGTACTTC.

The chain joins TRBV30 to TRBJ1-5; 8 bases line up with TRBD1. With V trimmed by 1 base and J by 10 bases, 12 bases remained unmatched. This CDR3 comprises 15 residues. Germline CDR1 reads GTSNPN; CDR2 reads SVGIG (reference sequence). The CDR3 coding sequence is TGTGCCTGGAGTGCAGGACAGGGAGGGGCATACCCCCAGCATTTT. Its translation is CAWSAGQGGAYPQHF. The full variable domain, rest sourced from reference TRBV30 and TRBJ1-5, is SQTIHQWPATLVQPVGSPLSLECTVEGTSNPNLYWYRQAAGRGLQLLFYSVGIGQISSEVPQNLSASRPQDRQFILSSKKLLLSDSGFYLCAWSAGQGGAYPQHFGDGTRLSIL.

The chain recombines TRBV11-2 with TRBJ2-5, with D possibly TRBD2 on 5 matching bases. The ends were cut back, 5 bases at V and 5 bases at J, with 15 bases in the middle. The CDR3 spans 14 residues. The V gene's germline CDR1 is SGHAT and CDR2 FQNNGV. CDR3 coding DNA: TGTGCCAGCAGCACCGGGGTTTTAAGGGAGACCCAGTACTTC. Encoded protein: CASSTGVLRETQYF.

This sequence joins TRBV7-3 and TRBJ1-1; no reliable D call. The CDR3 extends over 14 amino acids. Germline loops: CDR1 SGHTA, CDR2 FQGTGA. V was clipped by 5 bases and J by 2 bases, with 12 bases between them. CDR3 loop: CASSPGLGNTEAFF. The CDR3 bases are TGTGCCAGCAGCCCCGGACTGGGAAACACTGAAGCTTTCTTT.

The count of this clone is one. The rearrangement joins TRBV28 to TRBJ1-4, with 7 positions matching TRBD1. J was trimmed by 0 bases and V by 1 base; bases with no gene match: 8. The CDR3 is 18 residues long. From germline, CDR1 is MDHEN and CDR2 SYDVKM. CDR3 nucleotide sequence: TGTGCCAGCAGTTTATTGGCAGGGGGAGGATCAACTAATGAAAAACTGTTTTTT. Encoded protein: CASSLLAGGGSTNEKLFF.

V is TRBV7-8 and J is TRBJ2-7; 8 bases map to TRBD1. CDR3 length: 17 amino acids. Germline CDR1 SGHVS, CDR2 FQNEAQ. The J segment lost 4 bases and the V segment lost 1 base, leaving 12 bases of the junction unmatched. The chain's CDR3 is CASSLGGSGTGLYEQYF. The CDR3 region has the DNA TGTGCCAGCAGCTTAGGAGGATCCGGGACAGGCTTATACGAGCAGTACTTC.

CDR3 in amino acids: CASSSWTGGEAEAFF. Written as DNA, the CDR3 is TGTGCCAGCAGTTCCTGGACAGGGGGGGAGGCTGAAGCTTTCTTT. V is TRBV27 and J is TRBJ1-1; 10 bases map to TRBD1. CDR1 and CDR2 (germline): MNHEY, SMNVEV (reference sequence). Trimming removed 4 bases from V and 6 bases from J; junction bases left unmatched: 8. The CDR3 has 15 amino acids.

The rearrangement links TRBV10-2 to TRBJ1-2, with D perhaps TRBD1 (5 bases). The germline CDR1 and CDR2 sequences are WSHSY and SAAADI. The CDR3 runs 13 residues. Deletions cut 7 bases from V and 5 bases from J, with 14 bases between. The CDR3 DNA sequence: TGCGCCAGCACTACGGACATGTTATATGGCTACACCTTC. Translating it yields CASTTDMLYGYTF.

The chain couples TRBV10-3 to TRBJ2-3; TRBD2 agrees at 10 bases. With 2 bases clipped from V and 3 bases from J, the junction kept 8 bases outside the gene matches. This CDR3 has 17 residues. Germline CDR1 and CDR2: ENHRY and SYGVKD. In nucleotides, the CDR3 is TGTGCCATCAGTGAGGTTATGAGCGGGGGGGGAACAGATACGCAGTATTTT. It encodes CAISEVMSGGGTDTQYF.

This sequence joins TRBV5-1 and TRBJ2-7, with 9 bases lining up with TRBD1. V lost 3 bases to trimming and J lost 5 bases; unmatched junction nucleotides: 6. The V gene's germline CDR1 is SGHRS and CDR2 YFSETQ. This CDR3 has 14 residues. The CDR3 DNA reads TGCGCCAGCAGCTCCGGGACAGGGAGCCACGAGCAGTACTTC. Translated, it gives CASSSGTGSHEQYF.

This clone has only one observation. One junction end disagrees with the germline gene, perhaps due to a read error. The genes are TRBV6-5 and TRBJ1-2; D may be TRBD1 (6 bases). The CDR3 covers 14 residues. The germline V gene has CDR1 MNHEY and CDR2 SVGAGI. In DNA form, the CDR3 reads TGTGCCAGCAGTTACTCGAGAGGGGGTGATGGCCACACCTTC. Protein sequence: CASSYSRGGDGHTF.